A single TCR beta chain is shown here with its context. Its binding antigen is unknown. No per-base quality is available; no much larger clone lies one base away. These data come from a study of cytomegalovirus exposure and HLA in healthy donors listed by TCRdb under 2017. In the study overall: In an earlier analysis of approximately 640 of the donors, 276 Gb of sequence data and 117 million unique TCR beta sequences from 150 million to 200 million T cells were reported. An early release that covered some 640 HLA-typed donors contained approximately 300 gigabases of sequencing data and around 80 million unique TCR sequences. Of the 398 genotyped donors, 81% fell in the genetic ancestry cluster associated with self-reported Caucasian donors. The aim of the study was to test whether cataloging public T cell receptors could identify signatures of past pathogen exposure. The T cell repertoires of 666 subjects were profiled by immunosequencing and related to cytomegalovirus serostatus. In addition to the first cohort of around 670 subjects, a separate validation cohort of under 150 different subjects was used. High-throughput TCR immunosequencing, statistical association of individual TCRs with disease status, and machine learning were combined to predict cytomegalovirus infection status. A later analysis re-analyzed previously published TCR beta repertoires from hundreds of donors and added high-resolution HLA genotyping to study TCR occurrence patterns. Rather than drawing on any new phenotypic data, the later analysis identified candidate immune exposures from TCR beta sequences and the way those sequences occurred across donors. An earlier analysis of fewer than 750 of the donors used high-throughput TCR beta sequencing to judge whether each TCR beta V gene segment behaved as functional or pseudogenic. Donor age, sex, ethnicity and CMV serostatus were collected together with the repertoire data. Genome-wide SNP genotypes for about three fifths of the roughly 700 donors were used in a later genetic analysis, which treated that subset as a discovery cohort. Every discovery cohort repertoire had been produced on one sequencing platform. Class I and class II HLA loci were covered by the typing at four-digit resolution. Typing coverage differed by locus: A, B, C, DRB1 and DQB1 were typed in roughly 620-630 donors, DQA1 in 500 to 550, DPA1 in over 600, and DPB1 in just under 490. Roughly 5 DR-DQ haplotypes were handled as single units for association and clustering, since linkage in the cohort was strong. On average, roughly 240,000 unique TCR beta nucleotide sequences were sequenced per donor among a few hundred genotyped donors of the cohort, with roughly 18% of those sequences being non-productive. The paper's findings and limits, for the study overall: A later analysis found that TCR association rates varied across HLA loci, with DRB1 alleles showing the most associated TCRs and HLA-C alleles the fewest. A cluster of highly shared sequence variants was judged likely to represent a technical artifact of the sequencing pipeline. Correlated functional status among segregating V segments might reflect linkage disequilibrium, but an unknown experimental factor could not be ruled out. In a later analysis, most CMV-associated TCR beta chains were found to appear HLA-restricted, with HLA associations seemingly driven largely by CMV exposure. Some IMGT-functional V segments, including TRBV6-2 and TRBV6-3, could not be told apart with the 87-base-pair reads, so those segments were excluded. At a false discovery rate of 0.05, a later analysis linked roughly 17,000 TCR beta sequences to specific HLA alleles. Assigning TCR associations to individual alleles was difficult when HLA alleles, especially DR and DQ, strongly co-occurred. Because counts were too low, more than 15 rarely observed V segments, including chromosome 9 orphons, were left out of the earlier analysis of some 640 of the donors. A few of the identified cytomegalovirus-associated TCR beta chains were confirmed in vitro to be specific for cytomegalovirus antigens. Compared with the roughly 700-donor mean, donors in an Asian-associated ancestry cluster had fewer N-insertions in productive TCRs, according to a later genetic analysis. Roughly uniform sequencing depth across donors was assumed in presence/absence analyses, although this assumption may not hold. A further reported finding was that TCR beta sequences accurately predicted the HLA-A and HLA-B alleles for most subjects in the first cohort. Because some donors lacked HLA typing at each locus, the association tests relied only on the typed subset. A later genetic analysis associated a missense DCLRE1C variant with V-gene and J-gene trimming of TCR beta chains, and an independent cohort replicated the association. Cytomegalovirus status was reported to be diagnosed by the classifier with high specificity and sensitivity in both the original and validation cohorts. Only TCR beta chains were sequenced in this cohort, and the absence of alpha or paired-chain data limited detectable features. Several of the top co-occurrence clusters appeared to be linked to parvovirus B19, influenza, CMV and Epstein-Barr virus, according to a later analysis. Most TCR sequences were observed very rarely across donors, whereas some public TCRs were present in many individuals. Compared with equally common non-associated chains, HLA-associated TCR beta chains in a later analysis were more clonally expanded and had lower generation probabilities. In an earlier analysis of approximately 590 of the donors, most TCR beta V segments appeared in productive rearrangements about 90% or about 30% of the time, broadly matching IMGT annotations. According to the authors, the approach could potentially be generalized to other disease states and immunological phenotypes. A total of 164 TCR beta chains were listed by the study as associated with cytomegalovirus. For the cohort, immune exposure information was limited to CMV serostatus.

CDR1 and CDR2 are read off the germline V gene as SQVTM and ANQGSEA. Its CDR3 holds 14 amino acids, cysteine through phenylalanine. Only CDR3 DNA remains: 42 bases, in frame from the first base. Trimming accounts for 3 bases at V and 2 bases at J, while the number of junction bases matched to no gene is 7. Libraries were built with the immunoSEQ multiplex PCR assay. For the multiplex PCR, a mixture combining 60 forward primers for TCR Vbeta segments and 13 reverse primers for TCR Jbeta segments was used. A multiplex PCR assay on genomic DNA amplified the CDR3 region of rearranged TCR beta genes. The Illumina HiSeq System was used to sequence the amplified TCR beta libraries as 87-base-pair reads. The source study handled its data this way. In a later analysis, some 80 million unique TCR beta chains were counted across the approximately 640 repertoires, and around 10 million of these chains were shared by at least two donors. To remove PCR and sequencing errors, raw reads were error-corrected and collapsed into unique sequences using a nearest-neighbor algorithm that merged closely related sequences. Alignment of CDR3 sequences to IMGT reference sequences was used to assign V, D and J gene segments. For a sequence to be retained, a match of at least six nucleotides was required to both a V gene segment and a J gene segment. Rearrangements were called productive when the CDR3 lacked stop codons and stayed in frame with V and J; all others were non-productive. CDR3 was defined according to IMGT convention as the region running from the second conserved V-encoded cysteine to the conserved J-encoded phenylalanine. The earlier analysis of 587 of the donors excluded sequences that lacked an unambiguous match to a single V gene segment. An earlier analysis of almost 600 of the donors classified V segments as functional when productive rearrangements were above 56.7% and as segregating when the standard deviation between donors was above 5%. A statistical classification framework was developed to diagnose cytomegalovirus status using the catalog of TCR beta chain sequences. V and J gene assignment, in a later analysis, came from comparing TCR nucleotide sequences with IMGT/GENE-DB human TR gene sequences. Using the TCRdist pipeline, a later analysis assigned CDR3 sequences along with most-parsimonious VDJ recombination scenarios. In a later analysis, each TCR beta chain was defined by its CDR3 amino acid sequence together with its V-gene family, and reads without a unique V-gene family were excluded. In a later analysis, 500 to 700 highly shared, low-generation-probability nucleotide sequences were removed to address suspected cross-contamination and a sequencing artifact. For each public chain, a later analysis derived a clonal expansion index from normalized ranks of inferred template counts within each repertoire. In a later analysis, generation probabilities were computed using a VDJ recombination model fitted to out-of-frame rearrangements, and the results were checked against IGoR. In a later analysis, hypergeometric tests were used to score TCR-TCR, TCR-HLA and TCR-CMV co-occurrence, with a repertoire-size bias correction applied to TCR pairs. False discovery rates were estimated in a later analysis by permuting HLA or CMV assignments 20 times. In a later analysis, co-occurring TCRs were grouped with DBSCAN, and TCRdist sequence similarity was added when clustering was performed within HLA-allele-positive subsets. Co-occurrence clustering excluded repertoires with fewer than 30,000 or more than 120,000 public chains, plus five with anomalous nucleotide sharing. Here the immuneACCESS table is served through TCRdb, limited to in-frame sequences with V and J called. Missing clones are a known gap in these copies; in checked studies unresolved V genes cover under half, and the rest lacks a known reason. The DNA gave D and trimming, while V, J and clone size come from that table. The sample data list approximately 110,000 clones, and just under 70% of these were observed just once. The ten largest clones add up to approximately 5.4% of the sample.

The cohort consisted of some 730 healthy bone marrow donors. Cohort members were all nominally healthy when sampled, although unrecorded immune exposures were likely present. The donor was CMV seropositive and belonged to the group of about 290 seropositive cohort members. Every donor gave a peripheral blood sample, and the peripheral blood mononuclear cells from that sample were used for TCR beta sequencing. Genomic DNA was extracted from the blood cell samples with the Qiagen DNeasy Blood Extraction Kit. The sample was PBMCs. This clonotype was sampled from a woman in her seventies in good health and CMV-seropositive. The chain links TRBV29-1 with TRBJ2-7, and 7 bases in between align with TRBD2. The CDR3 protein sequence reads: CSVEEQAGPYEQYF. The DNA is TGCAGCGTTGAGGAGCAAGCGGGACCCTACGAGCAGTACTTC.